Only a few counts were recorded for the clone carrying this T cell receptor beta chain. The data belong to a study of T cells in tuberculosis. Trimming removed 3 bases from V and 7 bases from J; junction bases left unmatched: 7. CDR3 length: 15 residues. Germline V gene data show CDR1 as LGHNA and CDR2 as YNFKEQ. General study points: T cells binding CD1B-GMM tetramer weakly possibly escaped the sort.

Cells were sorted from thawed PBMC rested overnight and stained with GMM-loaded CD1B tetramer, viability dye and anti-CD3. The CD1B tetramers carried C32 glucose monomycolate purified from Rhodococcus equi. Chain pairing is unknown; alpha and beta were sequenced separately. Using immunoSEQ multiplex PCR, the repertoire was profiled, and TCRdb retains in-frame clones only, with some absent. The sample includes around 50,000 clones, nearly 90% of them seen just once. J is TRBJ1-4 and V is TRBV4-2, with 8 bases that match TRBD1. This TCR came from an adult woman with latent tuberculosis. The sequenced sample was CD1b-GMM tetramer-negative cells sorted from PBMCs. The CDR3 loop reads CASSQGDRGGEKLFF. In DNA, the CDR3 is TGTGCCAGCAGCCAGGGCGACAGGGGCGGTGAAAAACTGTTTTTT.